This record concerns one T cell receptor (beta chain) sequence. Its antigen is not known. This sample is part of a study of T cell responses to AZD1222 COVID-19 vaccine. Broader study findings: Researchers took repertoire samples only after the peak T cell response had come. At study baseline, merely five or six AZD1222 recipients were seropositive.

Repertoires were generated with immunoSEQ multiplex PCR, while TCRdb's copy carries only in-frame clones and drops some. In the table there are around 99,000 clones, more than 70% of which are singletons. The CDR3 loop spans 14 amino acids. V dropped 4 bases and J dropped 3; count of bases not matched to a gene: 2. Germline CDR1 is SGHDN and CDR2 is FVKESK. The material sequenced was peripheral blood, taken on day 0 of AZD1222 vaccination. The receptor's source is an adult in good health. This sequence joins TRBV14 and TRBJ2-1, with 8 bases lining up with TRBD1. The CDR3 region has the DNA TGTGCCAGCAGCCCCGGACAGGGCTACAATGAGCAGTTCTTC. This codes for CASSPGQGYNEQFF.